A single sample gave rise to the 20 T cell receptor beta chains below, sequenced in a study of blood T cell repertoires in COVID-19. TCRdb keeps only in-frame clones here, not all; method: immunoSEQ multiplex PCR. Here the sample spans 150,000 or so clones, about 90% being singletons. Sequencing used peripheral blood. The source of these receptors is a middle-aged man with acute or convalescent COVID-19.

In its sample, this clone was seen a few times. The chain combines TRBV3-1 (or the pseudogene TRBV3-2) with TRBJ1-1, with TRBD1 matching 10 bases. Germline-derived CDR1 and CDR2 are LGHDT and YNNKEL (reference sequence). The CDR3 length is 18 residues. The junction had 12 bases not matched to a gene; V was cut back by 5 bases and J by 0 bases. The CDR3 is CASSTPRTGGRVNTEAFF. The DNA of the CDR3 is TGTGCCAGCAGCACCCCTCGGACAGGGGGACGTGTGAACACTGAAGCTTTCTTT.

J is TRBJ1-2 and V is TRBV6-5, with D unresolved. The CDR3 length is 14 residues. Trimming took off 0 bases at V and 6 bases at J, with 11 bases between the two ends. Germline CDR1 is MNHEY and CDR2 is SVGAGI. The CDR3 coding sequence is TGTGCCAGCAGTTACTCCGAGACTTTAGATGGCTACACCTTC. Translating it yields CASSYSETLDGYTF.

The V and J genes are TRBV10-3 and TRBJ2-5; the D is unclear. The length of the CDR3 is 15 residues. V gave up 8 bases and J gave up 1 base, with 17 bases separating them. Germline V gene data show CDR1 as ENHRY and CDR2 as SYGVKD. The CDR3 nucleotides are TGTGCCATCGGATCCACTAAGGAGACCCAAGAGACCCAGTACTTC. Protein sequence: CAIGSTKETQETQYF.

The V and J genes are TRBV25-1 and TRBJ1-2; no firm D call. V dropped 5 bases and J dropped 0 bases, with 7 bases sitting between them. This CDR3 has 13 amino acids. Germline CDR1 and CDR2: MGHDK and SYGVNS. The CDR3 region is CASSPGTNYGYTF. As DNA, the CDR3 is TGTGCCAGCAGTCCGGGAACTAACTATGGCTACACCTTC.

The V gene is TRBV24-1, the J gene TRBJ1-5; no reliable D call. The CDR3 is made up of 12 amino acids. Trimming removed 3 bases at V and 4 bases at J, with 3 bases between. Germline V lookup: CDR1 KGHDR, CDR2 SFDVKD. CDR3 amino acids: CATSDPNQPQHF. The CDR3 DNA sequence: TGTGCCACCAGTGATCCGAATCAGCCCCAGCATTTT.

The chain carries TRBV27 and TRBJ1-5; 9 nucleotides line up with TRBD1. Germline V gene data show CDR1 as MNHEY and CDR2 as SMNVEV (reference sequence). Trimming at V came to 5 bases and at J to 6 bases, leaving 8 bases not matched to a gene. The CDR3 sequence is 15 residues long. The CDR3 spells CASSQTGGRGQPQHF. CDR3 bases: TGTGCCAGCAGTCAGACAGGGGGGAGAGGTCAGCCCCAGCATTTT.

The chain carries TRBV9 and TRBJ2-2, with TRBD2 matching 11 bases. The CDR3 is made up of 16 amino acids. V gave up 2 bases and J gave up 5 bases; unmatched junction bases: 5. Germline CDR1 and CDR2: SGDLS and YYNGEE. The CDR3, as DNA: TGTGCCAGCAGCGTTAGCGGGGGGGCCGGAACCGGGGAGCTGTTTTTT. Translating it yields CASSVSGGAGTGELFF.

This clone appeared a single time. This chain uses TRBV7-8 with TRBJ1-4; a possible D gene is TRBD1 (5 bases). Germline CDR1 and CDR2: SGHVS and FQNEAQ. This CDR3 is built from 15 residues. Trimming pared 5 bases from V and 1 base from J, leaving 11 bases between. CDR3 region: CASSRNRQTNEKLFF. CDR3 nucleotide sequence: TGTGCCAGCAGCAGGAACAGGCAAACTAATGAAAAACTGTTTTTT.

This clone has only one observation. The CDR3 loop is CASSFNVKTEGVGYTF. The CDR3 coding sequence is TGCGCCAGCAGCTTTAACGTCAAAACCGAAGGAGTTGGCTACACCTTC. V usage is TRBV5-1 and J usage is TRBJ1-2; no clear D. The V end lost 2 bases, the J end lost 7 bases, and 21 bases lay between the germline ends. Germline values: CDR1 SGHRS, CDR2 YFSETQ. This CDR3 has 16 residues. The variable domain in full, with the rest retrieved from reference TRBV5-1 and TRBJ1-2, is KAGVTQTPRYLIKTRGQQVTLSCSPISGHRSVSWYQQTPGQGLQFLFEYFSETQRNKGNFPGRFSGRQFSNSRSEMNVSTLELGDSALYLCASSFNVKTEGVGYTFGSGTRLTVV.

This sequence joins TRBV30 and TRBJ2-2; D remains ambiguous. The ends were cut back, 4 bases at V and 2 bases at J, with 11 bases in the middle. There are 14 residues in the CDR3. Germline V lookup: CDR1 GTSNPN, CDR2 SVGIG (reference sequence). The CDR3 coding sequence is TGTGCCTGGAACCTCCTGCTAAACACCGGGGAGCTGTTTTTT. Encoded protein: CAWNLLLNTGELFF.

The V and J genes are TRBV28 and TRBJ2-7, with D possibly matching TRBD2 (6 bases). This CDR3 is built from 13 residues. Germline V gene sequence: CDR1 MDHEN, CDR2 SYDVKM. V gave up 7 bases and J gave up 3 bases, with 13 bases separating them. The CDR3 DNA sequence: TGTGCCAGCAAAGACGCGACTAGCTACGAGCAGTACTTC. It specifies CASKDATSYEQYF.

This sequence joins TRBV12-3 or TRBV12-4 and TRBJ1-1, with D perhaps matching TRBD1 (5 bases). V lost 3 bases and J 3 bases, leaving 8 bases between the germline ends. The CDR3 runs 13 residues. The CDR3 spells CASSFTTDTEAFF. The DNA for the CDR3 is TGTGCCAGCAGTTTTACGACAGACACTGAAGCTTTCTTT.

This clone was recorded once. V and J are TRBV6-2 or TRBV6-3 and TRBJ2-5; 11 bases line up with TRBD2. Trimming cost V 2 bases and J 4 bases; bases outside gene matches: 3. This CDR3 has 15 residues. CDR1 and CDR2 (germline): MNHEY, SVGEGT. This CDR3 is CASSYLAGGTETQYF. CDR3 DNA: TGTGCCAGCAGTTACCTAGCGGGGGGCACAGAGACCCAGTACTTC.

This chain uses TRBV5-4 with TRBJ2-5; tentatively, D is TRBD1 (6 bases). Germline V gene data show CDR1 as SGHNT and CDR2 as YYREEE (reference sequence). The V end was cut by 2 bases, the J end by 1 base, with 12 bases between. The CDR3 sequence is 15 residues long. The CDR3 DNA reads TGTGCCAGCAGCTTAGATACAGGGCCCCAAGAGACCCAGTACTTC. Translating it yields CASSLDTGPQETQYF.

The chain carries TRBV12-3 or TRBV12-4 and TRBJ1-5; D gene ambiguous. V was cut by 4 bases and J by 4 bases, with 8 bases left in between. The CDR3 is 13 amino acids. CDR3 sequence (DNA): TGTGCCAGCAGTTACGCCAGGAATCAGCCCCAGCATTTT. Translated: CASSYARNQPQHF.

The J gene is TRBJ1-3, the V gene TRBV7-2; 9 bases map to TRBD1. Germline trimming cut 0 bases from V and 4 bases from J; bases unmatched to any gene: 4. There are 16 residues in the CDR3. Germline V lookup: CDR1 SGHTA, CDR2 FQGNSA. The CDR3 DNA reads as TGTGCCAGCAGCTTAGCGGGGACAGGGAACGGAAACACCATATATTTT. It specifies CASSLAGTGNGNTIYF.

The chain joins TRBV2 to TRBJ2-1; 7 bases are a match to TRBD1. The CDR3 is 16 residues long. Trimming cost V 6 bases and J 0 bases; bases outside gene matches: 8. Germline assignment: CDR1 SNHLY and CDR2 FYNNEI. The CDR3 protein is CASRVRGGNSYNEQFF. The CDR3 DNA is TGTGCCAGCAGAGTCAGAGGGGGCAACTCCTACAATGAGCAGTTCTTC.

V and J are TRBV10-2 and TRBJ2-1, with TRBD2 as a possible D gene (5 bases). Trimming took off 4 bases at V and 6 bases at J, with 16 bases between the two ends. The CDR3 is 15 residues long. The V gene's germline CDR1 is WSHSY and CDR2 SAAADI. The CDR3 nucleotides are TGCGCCAGCAGTGTGCCCCGAGGACTTTTCAATGAGCAGTTCTTC. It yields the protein CASSVPRGLFNEQFF.

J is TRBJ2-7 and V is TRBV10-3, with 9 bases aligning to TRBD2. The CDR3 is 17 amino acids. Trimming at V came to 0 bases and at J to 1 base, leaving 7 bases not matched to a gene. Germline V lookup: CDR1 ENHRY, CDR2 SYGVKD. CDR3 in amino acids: CAISESTGAGGSYEQYF. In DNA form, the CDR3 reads TGTGCCATCAGTGAGTCGACTGGAGCGGGAGGATCCTACGAGCAGTACTTC.

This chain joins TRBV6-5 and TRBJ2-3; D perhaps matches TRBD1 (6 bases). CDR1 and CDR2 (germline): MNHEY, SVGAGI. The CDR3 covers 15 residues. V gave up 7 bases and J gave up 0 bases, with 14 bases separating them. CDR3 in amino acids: CASTPLDRSTDTQYF. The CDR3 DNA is TGTGCCAGCACCCCTCTGGACAGAAGCACAGATACGCAGTATTTT.